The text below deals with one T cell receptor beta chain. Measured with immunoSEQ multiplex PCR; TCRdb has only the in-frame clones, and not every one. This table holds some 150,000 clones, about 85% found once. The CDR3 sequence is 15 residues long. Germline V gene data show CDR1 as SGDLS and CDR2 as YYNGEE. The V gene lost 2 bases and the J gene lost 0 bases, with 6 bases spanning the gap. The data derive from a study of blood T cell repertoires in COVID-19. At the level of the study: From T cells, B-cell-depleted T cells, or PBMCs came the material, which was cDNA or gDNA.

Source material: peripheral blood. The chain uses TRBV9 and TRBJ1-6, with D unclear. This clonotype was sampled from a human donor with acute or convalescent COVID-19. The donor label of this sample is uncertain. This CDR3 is CASSVLSSYNSPLHF. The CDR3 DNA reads TGTGCCAGCAGCGTTTTGAGCTCCTATAATTCACCCCTCCACTTT.